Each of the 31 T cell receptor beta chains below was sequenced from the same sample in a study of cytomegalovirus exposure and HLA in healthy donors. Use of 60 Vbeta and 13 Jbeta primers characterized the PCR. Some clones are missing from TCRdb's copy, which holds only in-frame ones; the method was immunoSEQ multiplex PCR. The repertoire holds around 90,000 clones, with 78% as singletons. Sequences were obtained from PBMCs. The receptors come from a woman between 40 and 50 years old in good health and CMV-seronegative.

The CDR3 region has the DNA TGTGCCAGCAGCTTTCAACCGACAGGGAGTAACTATGGCTACACCTTC. This encodes CASSFQPTGSNYGYTF. The chain joins TRBV5-5 to TRBJ1-2; 7 nucleotides match TRBD1. CDR3 length: 16 residues. CDR1 SGHKS and CDR2 YYEKEE come from the germline V gene (reference sequence). V trimming: 2 bases; J trimming: 1 base; junction bases outside the gene matches: 8. Combining the CDR3 with reference TRBV5-5 and TRBJ1-2 gives the whole variable domain DAGVTQSPTHLIKTRGQQVTLRCSPISGHKSVSWYQQVLGQGPQFIFQYYEKEERGRGNFPDRFSARQFPNYSSELNVNALLLGDSALYLCASSFQPTGSNYGYTFGSGTRLTVV.

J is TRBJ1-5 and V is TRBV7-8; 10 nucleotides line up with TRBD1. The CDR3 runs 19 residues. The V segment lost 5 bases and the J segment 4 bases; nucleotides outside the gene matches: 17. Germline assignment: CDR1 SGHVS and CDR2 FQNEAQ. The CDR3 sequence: CASSLGSGGPGQGNQPQHF. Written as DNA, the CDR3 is TGTGCCAGCAGCCTCGGTTCGGGTGGACCGGGACAGGGGAATCAGCCCCAGCATTTT.

In DNA, the CDR3 is TGTGCCAGCAGCCGGGACAGGGAGGGCACCGGGGAGCTGTTTTTT. This encodes CASSRDREGTGELFF. The chain links TRBV6-5 to TRBJ2-2; 9 nucleotides match TRBD1. The CDR3 consists of 15 residues. J gave up 4 bases and V 6 bases, and 6 bases lay outside the gene matches. Germline CDR1 is MNHEY and CDR2 is SVGAGI.

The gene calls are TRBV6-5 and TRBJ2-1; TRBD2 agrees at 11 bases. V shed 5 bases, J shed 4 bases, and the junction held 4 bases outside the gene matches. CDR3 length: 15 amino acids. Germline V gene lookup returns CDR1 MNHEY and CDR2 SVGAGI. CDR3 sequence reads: CASSLTSGRYNEQFF. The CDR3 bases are TGTGCCAGCAGTCTCACTAGCGGGAGATACAATGAGCAGTTCTTC.

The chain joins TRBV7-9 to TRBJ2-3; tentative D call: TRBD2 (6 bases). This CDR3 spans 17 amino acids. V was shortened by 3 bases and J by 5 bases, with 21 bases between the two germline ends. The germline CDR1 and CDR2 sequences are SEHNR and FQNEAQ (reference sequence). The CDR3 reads CASSFQTGLPHQDTQYF. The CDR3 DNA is TGTGCCAGCAGCTTTCAGACGGGACTTCCTCACCAAGATACGCAGTATTTT.

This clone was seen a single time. CDR3: CASSRAVSNQPQHF. CDR3 DNA sequence: TGTGCCAGTAGTAGGGCAGTTAGCAATCAGCCCCAGCATTTT. The chain links TRBV19 to TRBJ1-5; D unresolved. The CDR3 totals 14 residues. Germline CDR1 is LNHDA and CDR2 is SQIVND (reference sequence). V was pared by 4 bases and J by 0 bases, with 7 bases between.

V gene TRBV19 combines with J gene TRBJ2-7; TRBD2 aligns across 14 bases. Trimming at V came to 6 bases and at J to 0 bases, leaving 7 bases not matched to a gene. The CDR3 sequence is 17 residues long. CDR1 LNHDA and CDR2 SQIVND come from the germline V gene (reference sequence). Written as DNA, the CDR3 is TGTGCCAGTAGCTACCGACTAGCGGGAGGGAACTCCTACGAGCAGTACTTC. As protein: CASSYRLAGGNSYEQYF.

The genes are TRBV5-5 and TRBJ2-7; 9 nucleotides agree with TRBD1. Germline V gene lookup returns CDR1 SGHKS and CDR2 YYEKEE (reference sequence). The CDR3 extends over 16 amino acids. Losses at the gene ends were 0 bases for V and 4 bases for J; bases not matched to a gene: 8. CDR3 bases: TGTGCCAGCAGCTTGGGGACAGGGGTTATTATGTACGAGCAGTACTTC. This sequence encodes CASSLGTGVIMYEQYF.

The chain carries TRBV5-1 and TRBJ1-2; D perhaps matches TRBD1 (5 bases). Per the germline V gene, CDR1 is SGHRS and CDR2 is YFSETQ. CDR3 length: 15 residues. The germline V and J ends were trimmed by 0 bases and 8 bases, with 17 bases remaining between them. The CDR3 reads CASSLGRGSPAGYTF. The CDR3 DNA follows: TGCGCCAGCAGCTTGGGGAGGGGCAGCCCGGCGGGCTACACCTTC. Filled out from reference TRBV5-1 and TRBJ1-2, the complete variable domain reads KAGVTQTPRYLIKTRGQQVTLSCSPISGHRSVSWYQQTPGQGLQFLFEYFSETQRNKGNFPGRFSGRQFSNSRSEMNVSTLELGDSALYLCASSLGRGSPAGYTFGSGTRLTVV.

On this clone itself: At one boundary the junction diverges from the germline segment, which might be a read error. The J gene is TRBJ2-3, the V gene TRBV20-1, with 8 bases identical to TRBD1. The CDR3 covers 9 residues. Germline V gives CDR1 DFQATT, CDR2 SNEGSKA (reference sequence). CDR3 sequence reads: CSARGGQGF. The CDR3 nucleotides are TGCAGTGCTAGAGGAGGACAGGGCTTT.

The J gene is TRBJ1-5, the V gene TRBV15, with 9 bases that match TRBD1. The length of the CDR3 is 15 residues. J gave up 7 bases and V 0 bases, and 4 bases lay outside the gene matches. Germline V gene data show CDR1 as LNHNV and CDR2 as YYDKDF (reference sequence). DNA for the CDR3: TGTGCCACCAGCAGAGAGGGGACAGGGACGCAGCCCCAGCATTTT. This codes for CATSREGTGTQPQHF.

The CDR3 nucleotides read TGTGCCGCGAAGGGGTGGACAGGGAACACTGAAGCTTTCTTT. Its protein product is CAAKGWTGNTEAFF. The J gene is TRBJ1-1, the V gene TRBV28, with 7 bases aligning to TRBD1. The J segment lost 1 base and the V segment lost 11 bases, leaving 10 bases of the junction unmatched. The germline V gene has CDR1 MDHEN and CDR2 SYDVKM. The CDR3 covers 14 residues.

CDR3 DNA: TGCGCCAGCAGCTTGGCCCCCACGACAGGGACCTTGAGCACTGAAGCTTTCTTT. Translated, it gives CASSLAPTTGTLSTEAFF. This chain joins TRBV5-1 and TRBJ1-1, with 7 bases that match TRBD1. CDR1 and CDR2 (germline): SGHRS, YFSETQ. Unmatched junction bases numbered 15, after V lost 0 bases and J lost 4 bases. This CDR3 comprises 18 residues.

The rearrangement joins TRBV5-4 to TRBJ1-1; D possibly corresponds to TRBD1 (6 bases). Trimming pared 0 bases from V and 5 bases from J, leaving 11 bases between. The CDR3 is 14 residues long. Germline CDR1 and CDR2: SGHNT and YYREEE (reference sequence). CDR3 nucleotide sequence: TGTGCCAGCAGCTTGGTAGGGGGTAGGACTGAAGCTTTCTTT. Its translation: CASSLVGGRTEAFF.

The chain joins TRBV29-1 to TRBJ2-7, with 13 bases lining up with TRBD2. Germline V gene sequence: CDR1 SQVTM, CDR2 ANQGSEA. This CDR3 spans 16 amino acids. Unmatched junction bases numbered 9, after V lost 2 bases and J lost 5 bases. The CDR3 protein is CSVEFWTSGSINEQYF. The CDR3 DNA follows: TGCAGCGTTGAATTCTGGACTAGCGGGAGTATCAACGAGCAGTACTTC.

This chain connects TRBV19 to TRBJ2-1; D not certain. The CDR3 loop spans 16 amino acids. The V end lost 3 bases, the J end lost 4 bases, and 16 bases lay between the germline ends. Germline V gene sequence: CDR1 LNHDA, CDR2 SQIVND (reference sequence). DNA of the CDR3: TGTGCCAGTAGTATTGTTTCTATGCGCCTTTACAATGAGCAGTTCTTC. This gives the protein CASSIVSMRLYNEQFF.

The CDR3, as DNA: TGTGCCAGCAGTTTATCGGGATGGGCAGGGCCAGGGGAAGCTTTCTTT. Amino acid sequence: CASSLSGWAGPGEAFF. The chain has TRBV27 and TRBJ1-1; D is perhaps TRBD1 (5 bases). This CDR3 has 16 residues. The germline V gene encodes CDR1 MNHEY and CDR2 SMNVEV (reference sequence). The V and J ends lost 0 bases and 8 bases respectively, with 19 bases between them.

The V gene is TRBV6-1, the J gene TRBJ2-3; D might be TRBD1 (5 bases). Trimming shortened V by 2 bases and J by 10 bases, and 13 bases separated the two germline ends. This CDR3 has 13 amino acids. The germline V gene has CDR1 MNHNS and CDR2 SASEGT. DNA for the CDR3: TGTGCCAGCAGTGAATACGGACAAGGACCGCAGTATTTT. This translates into CASSEYGQGPQYF.

The chain's CDR3 is CASSRTRGHDTQYF. DNA of the CDR3: TGTGCCAGCAGTCGGACTAGAGGACACGATACGCAGTATTTT. This chain links TRBV6-5 with TRBJ2-3, with 7 bases that match TRBD2. The CDR3 contains 14 residues. V was clipped by 5 bases and J by 6 bases; unmatched bases: 8. The germline V gene encodes CDR1 MNHEY and CDR2 SVGAGI.

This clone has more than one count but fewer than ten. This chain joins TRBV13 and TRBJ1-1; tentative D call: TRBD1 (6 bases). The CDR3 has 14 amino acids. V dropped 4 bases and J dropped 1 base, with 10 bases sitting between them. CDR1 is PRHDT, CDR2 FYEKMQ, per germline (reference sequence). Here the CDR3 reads CASSSRTENTEAFF. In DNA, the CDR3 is TGTGCCAGCAGCTCGCGGACAGAGAACACTGAAGCTTTCTTT.

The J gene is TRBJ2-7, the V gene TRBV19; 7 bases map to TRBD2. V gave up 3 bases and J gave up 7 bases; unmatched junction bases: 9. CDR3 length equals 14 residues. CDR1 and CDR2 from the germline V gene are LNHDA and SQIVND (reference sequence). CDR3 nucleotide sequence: TGTGCCAGTAGTATCGGGGGGTTGGTGGAAGAGCAGTACTTC. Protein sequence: CASSIGGLVEEQYF.

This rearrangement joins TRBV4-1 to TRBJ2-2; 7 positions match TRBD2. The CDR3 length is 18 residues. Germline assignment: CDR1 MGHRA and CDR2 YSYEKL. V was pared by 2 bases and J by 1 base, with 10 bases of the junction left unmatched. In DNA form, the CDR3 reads TGCGCCAGCAGCCAACAGTTGCCGGCGGGAGTGAACACCGGGGAGCTGTTTTTT. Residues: CASSQQLPAGVNTGELFF.

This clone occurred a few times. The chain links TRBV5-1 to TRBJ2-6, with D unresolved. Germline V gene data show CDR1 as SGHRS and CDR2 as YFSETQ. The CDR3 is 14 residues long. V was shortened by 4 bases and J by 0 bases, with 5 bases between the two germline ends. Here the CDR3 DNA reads TGCGCCAGCAGCGCCAGCTCTGGGGCCAACGTCCTGACTTTC. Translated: CASSASSGANVLTF.

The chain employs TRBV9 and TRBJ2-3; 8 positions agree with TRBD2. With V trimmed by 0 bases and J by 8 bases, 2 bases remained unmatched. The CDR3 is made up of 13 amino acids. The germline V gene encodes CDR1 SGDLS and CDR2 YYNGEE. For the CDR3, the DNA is TGTGCCAGCAGCGTAGCGGGAGGGAGTACGCAGTATTTT. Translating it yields CASSVAGGSTQYF.

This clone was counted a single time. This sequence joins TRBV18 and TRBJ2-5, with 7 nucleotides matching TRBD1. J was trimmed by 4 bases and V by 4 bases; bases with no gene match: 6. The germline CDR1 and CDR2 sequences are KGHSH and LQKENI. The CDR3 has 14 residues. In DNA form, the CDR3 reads TGTGCCAGCTCACAGGGGGCGACGGGAGAGACCCAGTACTTC. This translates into CASSQGATGETQYF.

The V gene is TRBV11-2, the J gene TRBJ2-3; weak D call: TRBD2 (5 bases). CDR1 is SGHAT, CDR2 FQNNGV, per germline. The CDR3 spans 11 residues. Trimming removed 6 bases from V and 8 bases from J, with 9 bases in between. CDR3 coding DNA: TGTGCCAGCAGTCCCGAGGGTACGCAGTATTTT. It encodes CASSPEGTQYF.

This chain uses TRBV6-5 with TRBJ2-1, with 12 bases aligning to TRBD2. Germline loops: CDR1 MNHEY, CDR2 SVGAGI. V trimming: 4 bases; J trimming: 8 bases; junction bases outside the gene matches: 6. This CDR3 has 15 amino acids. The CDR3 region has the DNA TGTGCCAGCAGTTTCGGACTAGCGGGATCGTATGAGCAGTTCTTC. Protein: CASSFGLAGSYEQFF.

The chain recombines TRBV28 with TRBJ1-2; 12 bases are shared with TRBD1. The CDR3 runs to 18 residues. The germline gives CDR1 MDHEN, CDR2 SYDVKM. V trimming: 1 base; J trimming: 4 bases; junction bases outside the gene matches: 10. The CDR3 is CASSLLGGTGGKGYGYTF. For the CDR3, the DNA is TGTGCCAGCAGTTTATTAGGTGGGACAGGGGGCAAGGGCTATGGCTACACCTTC.

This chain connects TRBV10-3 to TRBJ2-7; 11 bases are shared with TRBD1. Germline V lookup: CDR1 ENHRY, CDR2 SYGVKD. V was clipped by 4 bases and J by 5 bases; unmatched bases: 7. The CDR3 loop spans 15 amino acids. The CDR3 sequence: CAISGGDRGRNEQYF. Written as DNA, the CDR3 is TGTGCCATCAGTGGGGGGGACAGGGGGAGAAACGAGCAGTACTTC.

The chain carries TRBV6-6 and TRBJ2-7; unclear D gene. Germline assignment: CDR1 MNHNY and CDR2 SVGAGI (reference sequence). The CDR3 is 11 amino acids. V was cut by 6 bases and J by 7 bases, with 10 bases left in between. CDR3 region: CASSFPREQYF. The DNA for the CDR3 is TGTGCCAGCAGCTTCCCGAGAGAGCAGTACTTC.

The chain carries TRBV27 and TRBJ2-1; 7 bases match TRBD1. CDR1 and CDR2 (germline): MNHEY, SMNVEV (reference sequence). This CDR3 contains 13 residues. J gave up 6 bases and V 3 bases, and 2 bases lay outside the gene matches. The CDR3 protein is CASSFWTGNEQFF. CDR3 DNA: TGTGCCAGCAGTTTTTGGACAGGCAATGAGCAGTTCTTC.